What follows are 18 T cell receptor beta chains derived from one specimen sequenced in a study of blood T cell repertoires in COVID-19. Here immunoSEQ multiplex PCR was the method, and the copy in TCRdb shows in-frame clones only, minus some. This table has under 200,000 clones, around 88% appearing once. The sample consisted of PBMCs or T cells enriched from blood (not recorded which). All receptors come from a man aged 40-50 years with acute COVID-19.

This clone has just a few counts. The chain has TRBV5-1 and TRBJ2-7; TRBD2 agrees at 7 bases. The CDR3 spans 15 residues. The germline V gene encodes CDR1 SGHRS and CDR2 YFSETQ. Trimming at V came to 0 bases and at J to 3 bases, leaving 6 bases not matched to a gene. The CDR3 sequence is CASSLVLAANYEQYF. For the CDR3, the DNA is TGCGCCAGCAGCTTGGTGCTAGCGGCTAACTACGAGCAGTACTTC.

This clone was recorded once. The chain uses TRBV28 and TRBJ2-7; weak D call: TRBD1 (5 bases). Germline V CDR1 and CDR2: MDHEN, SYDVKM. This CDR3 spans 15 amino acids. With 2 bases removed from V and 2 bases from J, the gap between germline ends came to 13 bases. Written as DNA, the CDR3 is TGTGCCAGCAGTTTACCGACAGACCTCGCCTACGAGCAGTACTTC. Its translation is CASSLPTDLAYEQYF.

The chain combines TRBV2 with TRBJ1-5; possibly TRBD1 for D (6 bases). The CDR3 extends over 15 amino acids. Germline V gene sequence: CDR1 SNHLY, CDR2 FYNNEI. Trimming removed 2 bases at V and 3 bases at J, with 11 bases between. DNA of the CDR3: TGTGCCAGCAGTGAAAGGACAGTGGTCAATCAGCCCCAGCATTTT. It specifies CASSERTVVNQPQHF.

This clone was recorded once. This CDR3 reads CASIGRGEQYF. The CDR3 DNA sequence: TGTGCCAGCATAGGGAGGGGTGAGCAGTACTTC. The chain links TRBV28 to TRBJ2-7; 7 nucleotides align to TRBD2. CDR1 is MDHEN, CDR2 SYDVKM, per germline. This CDR3 comprises 11 residues. Trimming removed 7 bases from V and 7 bases from J; junction bases left unmatched: 4.

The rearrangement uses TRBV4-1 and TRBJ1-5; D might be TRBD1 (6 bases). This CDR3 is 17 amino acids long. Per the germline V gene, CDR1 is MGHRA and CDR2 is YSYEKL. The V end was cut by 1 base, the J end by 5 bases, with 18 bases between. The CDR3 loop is CASSQGIADSTDQPQHF. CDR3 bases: TGCGCCAGCAGCCAAGGGATTGCGGACAGTACAGATCAGCCCCAGCATTTT.

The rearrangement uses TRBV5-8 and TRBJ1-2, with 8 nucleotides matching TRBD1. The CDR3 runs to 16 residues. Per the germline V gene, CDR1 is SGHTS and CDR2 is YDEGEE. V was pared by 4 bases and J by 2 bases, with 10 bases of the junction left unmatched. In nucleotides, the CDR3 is TGTGCCAGCAGCCAGGGGGACAGGCAGGCAAACTATGGCTACACCTTC. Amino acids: CASSQGDRQANYGYTF.

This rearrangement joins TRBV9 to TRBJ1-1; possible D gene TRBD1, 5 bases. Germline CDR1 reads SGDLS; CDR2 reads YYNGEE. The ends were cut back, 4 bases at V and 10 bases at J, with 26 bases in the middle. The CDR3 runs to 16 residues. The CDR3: CASSPGVGPNPLGAFF. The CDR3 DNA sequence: TGTGCCAGCAGCCCGGGGGTGGGACCCAACCCGTTGGGAGCTTTCTTT.

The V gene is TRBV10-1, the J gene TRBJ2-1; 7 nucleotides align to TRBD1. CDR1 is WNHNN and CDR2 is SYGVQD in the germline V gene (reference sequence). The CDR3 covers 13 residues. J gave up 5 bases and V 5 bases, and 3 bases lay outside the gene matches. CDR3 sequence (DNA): TGCGCCAGCAGTTCACAGGGGAACAATGAGCAGTTCTTC. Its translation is CASSSQGNNEQFF.

In DNA form, the CDR3 reads TGTGCCAGCAGCCAAGATATTATAGCCTCAGATACGCAGTATTTT. This codes for CASSQDIIASDTQYF. The chain carries TRBV3-1 (or the pseudogene TRBV3-2) and TRBJ2-3; D gene ambiguous. The germline V gene has CDR1 LGHDT and CDR2 YNNKEL (reference sequence). V lost 0 bases and J 4 bases, leaving 11 bases between the germline ends. CDR3 length: 15 residues.

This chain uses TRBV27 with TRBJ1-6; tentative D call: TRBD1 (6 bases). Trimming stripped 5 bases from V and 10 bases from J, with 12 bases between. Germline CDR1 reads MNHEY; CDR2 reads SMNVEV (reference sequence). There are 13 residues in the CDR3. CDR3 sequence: CASSLGARSPLHF. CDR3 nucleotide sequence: TGTGCCAGCAGTCTGGGGGCGCGATCACCCCTCCACTTT.

CDR3 region: CASSLFGSGSSYEQYF. CDR3 bases: TGTGCCAGCAGTTTATTCGGAAGCGGGAGCTCCTACGAGCAGTACTTC. The V call is TRBV27, the J call TRBJ2-7, with 8 nucleotides matching TRBD2. Unmatched junction bases numbered 5, after V lost 1 base and J lost 0 bases. Germline CDR1 and CDR2: MNHEY and SMNVEV (reference sequence). The CDR3 is made up of 16 amino acids.

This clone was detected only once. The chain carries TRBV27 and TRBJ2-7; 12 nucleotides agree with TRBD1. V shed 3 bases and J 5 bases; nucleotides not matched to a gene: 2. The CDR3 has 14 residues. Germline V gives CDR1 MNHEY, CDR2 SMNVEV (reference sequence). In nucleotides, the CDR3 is TGTGCCAGCAGTTTCGGGACAGGGGGCGACGAGCAGTACTTC. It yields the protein CASSFGTGGDEQYF.

The CDR3, as DNA: TGCGCCAGCAGTAGGGCGGGAGATGAGACCCAGTACTTC. It yields the protein CASSRAGDETQYF. The rearrangement links TRBV5-1 to TRBJ2-5; 7 bases line up with TRBD2. The trim removed 5 bases at V and 5 bases at J, leaving 6 bases unmatched. CDR1 and CDR2 (germline): SGHRS, YFSETQ. This CDR3 comprises 13 residues. The full variable domain, with the rest looked up from reference TRBV5-1 and TRBJ2-5, is KAGVTQTPRYLIKTRGQQVTLSCSPISGHRSVSWYQQTPGQGLQFLFEYFSETQRNKGNFPGRFSGRQFSNSRSEMNVSTLELGDSALYLCASSRAGDETQYFGPGTRLLVL.

CDR3: CASSRGLAGTSSYNEQFF. CDR3 DNA: TGCGCCAGCAGCAGAGGACTAGCGGGGACTAGCTCCTACAATGAGCAGTTCTTC. V usage is TRBV5-1 and J usage is TRBJ2-1, with 12 bases identical to TRBD2. Germline CDR1 SGHRS, CDR2 YFSETQ. J lost 0 bases, V lost 4 bases, and 8 bases had no gene match. There are 18 residues in the CDR3.

This CDR3 is CASTSADTQYF. In DNA form, the CDR3 reads TGTGCCAGCACCTCGGCAGATACGCAGTATTTT. This chain links TRBV2 with TRBJ2-3; D is unresolved. Trimming left V 7 bases short and J 4 bases short, with 6 bases between. Germline loops: CDR1 SNHLY, CDR2 FYNNEI. The CDR3 totals 11 residues.

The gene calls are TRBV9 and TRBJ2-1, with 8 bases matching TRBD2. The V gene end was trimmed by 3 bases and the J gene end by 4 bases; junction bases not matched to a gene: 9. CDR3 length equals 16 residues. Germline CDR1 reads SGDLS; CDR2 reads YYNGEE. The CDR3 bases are TGTGCCAGCAGCGGAAGAGGGGGACTAGGGTACAATGAGCAGTTCTTC. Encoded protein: CASSGRGGLGYNEQFF.

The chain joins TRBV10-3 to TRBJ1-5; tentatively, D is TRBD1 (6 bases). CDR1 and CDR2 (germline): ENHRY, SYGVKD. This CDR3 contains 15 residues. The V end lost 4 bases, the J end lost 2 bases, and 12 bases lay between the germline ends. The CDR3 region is CAISVNREGNQPQHF. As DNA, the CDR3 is TGTGCCATCAGTGTGAACAGGGAAGGCAATCAGCCCCAGCATTTT.

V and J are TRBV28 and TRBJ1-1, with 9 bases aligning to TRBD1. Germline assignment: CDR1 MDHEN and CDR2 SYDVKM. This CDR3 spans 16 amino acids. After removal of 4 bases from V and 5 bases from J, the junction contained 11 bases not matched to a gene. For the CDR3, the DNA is TGTGCCAGCAGTTCGATCCTACAGGGGGCCCGAACTGAAGCTTTCTTT. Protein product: CASSSILQGARTEAFF.